A single sample gave rise to the 17 T cell receptor beta chains below, sequenced in a study of Ad26.COV2.S vaccination and SARS-CoV-2 variants. Treatment defined: roughly 19 received Ad26.COV2.S at low or high dose, single or two shots; about 5 received placebo; per-sample allocation not given. Material that was analyzed had been drawn on day 63 after the first vaccine or placebo injection. TCRdb keeps only in-frame clones here, not all; method: immunoSEQ multiplex PCR. The repertoire includes 250,000 to 300,000 clones, approximately 87% of them detected once, and about 3.5% sits in the top ten. The sequencing used peripheral blood, collected in a trial of Ad26.COV2.S vaccine versus placebo. These receptors came from a person aged 18 to 59 who received the Ad26.COV2.S COVID-19 vaccine or a placebo.

V is TRBV6-5 and J is TRBJ2-7; 7 bases agree with TRBD2. The CDR3 extends over 12 amino acids. V dropped 6 bases and J dropped 3; count of bases not matched to a gene: 2. CDR1 is MNHEY, CDR2 SVGAGI, per germline. CDR3 in amino acids: CASRGGSYEQYF. The CDR3 nucleotides read TGTGCCAGCAGAGGCGGGAGCTACGAGCAGTACTTC.

This clone was recorded once. Here the CDR3 reads CASSPFTSTLSGNTIYF. The CDR3 region has the DNA TGTGCCAGCTCACCTTTTACCAGTACCCTCTCTGGAAACACCATATATTTT. This rearrangement joins TRBV18 to TRBJ1-3, with unresolved D. Looked up from germline, CDR1 is KGHSH and CDR2 is LQKENI. The CDR3 runs 17 residues. The V end lost 3 bases, the J end lost 0 bases, and 15 bases lay between the germline ends. Using reference TRBV18 and TRBJ1-3 for the parts outside the CDR3, the full variable domain is NAGVMQNPRHLVRRRGQEARLRCSPMKGHSHVYWYRQLPEEGLKFMVYLQKENIIDESGMPKERFSAEFPKEGPSILRIQQVVRGDSAAYFCASSPFTSTLSGNTIYFGEGSWLTVV.

This chain links TRBV6-5 with TRBJ2-7; D tentatively fits TRBD1 or TRBD2 (6 bases each). The CDR3 is made up of 16 amino acids. Trimming removed 0 bases from V and 1 base from J, with 13 bases in between. Germline V CDR1 and CDR2: MNHEY, SVGAGI. DNA of the CDR3: TGTGCCAGCAGTTACTCCGGTGCGGGACATTCCTACGAGCAGTACTTC. As protein: CASSYSGAGHSYEQYF.

In its sample, this clone was seen once. The chain couples TRBV19 to TRBJ1-4; TRBD1 is a possible D gene (5 bases). This CDR3 region has 17 residues. Germline CDR1 is LNHDA and CDR2 is SQIVND (reference sequence). The ends were cut back, 7 bases at V and 0 bases at J, with 18 bases in the middle. This CDR3 reads CASTPGPWDATNEKLFF. DNA for the CDR3: TGTGCCAGTACTCCAGGGCCCTGGGATGCAACTAATGAAAAACTGTTTTTT.

The chain couples TRBV29-1 to TRBJ1-2; D call uncertain. In germline, CDR1 is SQVTM, CDR2 ANQGSEA. The V end was cut by 0 bases, the J end by 5 bases, with 4 bases between. This CDR3 contains 11 residues. CDR3 coding DNA: TGCAGCGTTGAAGACGGTTATGGCTACACCTTC. It encodes CSVEDGYGYTF.

This chain joins TRBV30 and TRBJ1-3; a possible D gene is TRBD1 (5 bases). In germline, CDR1 is GTSNPN, CDR2 SVGIG (reference sequence). The ends were cut back, 7 bases at V and 0 bases at J, with 13 bases in the middle. There are 14 residues in the CDR3. CDR3: CALETANSGNTIYF. In DNA form, the CDR3 reads TGTGCCTTGGAGACAGCCAACTCTGGAAACACCATATATTTT.

This clone was seen a single time. The chain recombines TRBV5-4 with TRBJ1-1, with TRBD1 matching 9 bases. CDR1 and CDR2 (germline): SGHNT, YYREEE (reference sequence). The CDR3 is 16 amino acids. Losses at the gene ends were 4 bases for V and 1 base for J; bases not matched to a gene: 8. The CDR3 DNA reads as TGTGCCAGCAGCCCTGGGACAGGGTGGGCGAACACTGAAGCTTTCTTT. It is translated as CASSPGTGWANTEAFF.

This chain links TRBV10-3 with TRBJ1-2; tentative D call: TRBD1 (6 bases). This CDR3 has 13 amino acids. The ends were cut back, 6 bases at V and 8 bases at J, with 16 bases in the middle. Looked up from germline, CDR1 is ENHRY and CDR2 is SYGVKD. The CDR3 region has the DNA TGTGCCATCAGCCCGGGACAACAAGGAGGCTACACCTTC. Its translation: CAISPGQQGGYTF.

The V call is TRBV27, the J call TRBJ2-7, with a tentative D call TRBD2 (5 bases). From germline, CDR1 is MNHEY and CDR2 SMNVEV (reference sequence). V lost 8 bases and J lost 7, with 21 bases in between. The CDR3 loop spans 14 amino acids. The DNA for the CDR3 is TGTGCCAGCCACCCCTCCGGGAACTCGGGGGAGCAGTACTTC. As protein: CASHPSGNSGEQYF.

The genes are TRBV6-1 and TRBJ1-5; D remains unclear. The CDR3 length is 15 residues. Germline CDR1 is MNHNS and CDR2 is SASEGT. Deletions cut 2 bases from V and 3 bases from J, with 11 bases between. Written as DNA, the CDR3 is TGTGCCAGCAGTGAATTCGACTTAATCAATCAGCCCCAGCATTTT. Translation gives CASSEFDLINQPQHF.

The chain couples TRBV5-6 to TRBJ1-3; D is perhaps TRBD1 (6 bases). CDR1 SGHDT and CDR2 YYEEEE come from the germline V gene. The CDR3 sequence is 15 residues long. V dropped 4 bases and J dropped 0 bases, with 11 bases sitting between them. CDR3 bases: TGTGCCAGCAGCCCCCCAGGGGCCTCTGGAAACACCATATATTTT. It yields the protein CASSPPGASGNTIYF. Variable domain in full (rest from reference TRBV5-6 and TRBJ1-3): DAGVTQSPTHLIKTRGQQVTLRCSPKSGHDTVSWYQQALGQGPQFIFQYYEEEERQRGNFPDRFSGHQFPNYSSELNVNALLLGDSALYLCASSPPGASGNTIYFGEGSWLTVV.

The CDR3: CAIGLAGDTDTQYF. CDR3 bases: TGTGCCATCGGCCTAGCGGGGGACACAGATACGCAGTATTTT. This chain uses TRBV10-3 with TRBJ2-3, with TRBD2 matching 10 bases. The CDR3 consists of 14 residues. Unmatched junction bases numbered 4, after V lost 8 bases and J lost 2 bases. CDR1 and CDR2 from the germline V gene are ENHRY and SYGVKD.

Comment on this clone: Within the sample, other DNA sequences also encode this same CDR3. The chain carries TRBV11-2 and TRBJ2-5; no firm D call. Germline V gene sequence: CDR1 SGHAT, CDR2 FQNNGV. V was shortened by 1 base and J by 1 base, with 7 bases between the two germline ends. The CDR3 runs 14 residues. DNA of the CDR3: TGTGCCAGCAGCTTAGGCCGGACCCAAGAGACCCAGTACTTC. Translated: CASSLGRTQETQYF.

This chain connects TRBV19 to TRBJ2-7, with D perhaps assigned TRBD1 or TRBD2 (5 bases each). Germline values: CDR1 LNHDA, CDR2 SQIVND (reference sequence). CDR3 size: 14 residues. Trimming left V 2 bases short and J 6 bases short, with 14 bases between. As DNA, the CDR3 is TGTGCCAGTAGTATACGTGGGGGTCAGGGCGAGCAGTACTTC. This gives the protein CASSIRGGQGEQYF.

The V call is TRBV7-6, the J call TRBJ1-2; D may be TRBD1 (6 bases). From germline, CDR1 is SGHVS and CDR2 FNYEAQ. The length of the CDR3 is 13 residues. The V gene lost 4 bases and the J gene lost 5 bases, with 11 bases spanning the gap. The DNA of the CDR3 is TGTGCCAGCAGCTCTAGCGGGACATATGGCTACACCTTC. Amino acids: CASSSSGTYGYTF.

The chain couples TRBV4-1 to TRBJ2-2; 9 nucleotides align to TRBD2. The CDR3 is 16 residues long. After removal of 0 bases from V and 1 base from J, the junction contained 0 bases not matched to a gene. The V gene's germline CDR1 is MGHRA and CDR2 YSYEKL. Here the CDR3 reads CASSQEAGGNTGELFF. DNA for the CDR3: TGCGCCAGCAGCCAAGAAGCGGGGGGGAACACCGGGGAGCTGTTTTTT.

The chain couples TRBV29-1 to TRBJ2-1, with D hard to call. In germline, CDR1 is SQVTM, CDR2 ANQGSEA. The ends were cut back, 6 bases at V and 0 bases at J, with 12 bases in the middle. CDR3 size: 14 residues. The DNA of the CDR3 is TGCAGCGTGGGGTCGGCGAGCTCCTACAATGAGCAGTTCTTC. Translation: CSVGSASSYNEQFF.